Sequencing of this T cell receptor (beta chain) was carried out in a study of neoadjuvant nivolumab and ipilimumab in lung cancer. Study-level results: Only two of four nivolumab-treated tumors gained richness and clonality by surgery. Compared with tumor-adjacent uninvolved lung, resected tumors showed greater richness and clonality. TCR receptors were sequenced in few samples.

The data were produced by immunoSEQ multiplex PCR, yet TCRdb's version contains in-frame clones alone and is incomplete. The data contain 8,500 to 10,000 clones, approximately 77% of them seen just once; the ten biggest clones take up 7.5% to 8%. The germline V gene has CDR1 SQVTM and CDR2 ANQGSEA. CDR3 length: 15 amino acids. With 7 bases clipped from V and 8 bases from J, the junction kept 13 bases outside the gene matches. Worth noting for this clone: Its matching antigen is unknown.

The rearrangement links TRBV29-1 to TRBJ1-4, with 10 bases matching TRBD1. The sample was tumor tissue, taken after neoadjuvant nivolumab, alone or with ipilimumab, at or shortly before surgery. This clonotype was sampled from an adult with non-small cell lung cancer. Some clones in this sample may be carry-over from other donors' samples. The CDR3 bases are TGCAGCGCCGCCGGGACAGGGGCCTCAGTCGAAAAACTGTTTTTT. Translating it yields CSAAGTGASVEKLFF.